This TCR beta chain was recovered during a study of esophageal squamous cell carcinoma under preoperative chemotherapy (dated by TCRdb to 2017 to 2018). Context from the whole study: The study profiled TCR repertoires of both peripheral blood T cells and tumor-infiltrating lymphocytes. The study examined the effect of paclitaxel-nedaplatin chemotherapy on T-cell receptor repertoires in patients with esophageal squamous cell carcinoma. The cohort comprised roughly 5 patients with primary esophageal squamous cell carcinoma. Repertoires were compared between samples taken before and after paclitaxel-nedaplatin therapy.

In regard to this clonotype: What antigen it recognizes has not been identified. The CDR3 does not end in the conserved phenylalanine or tryptophan, so this is likely a read error. Because the CDR3's place on the DNA is in doubt, the DNA is left out and the CDR3 is given as listed by TCRdb.

The time point label corresponds to: after preoperative PTX-NDP chemotherapy. Paclitaxel-nedaplatin was administered to patients as preoperative chemotherapy before surgery. Libraries were constructed by PCR. Sequencing was performed on a HiSeq X Ten. TCR repertoires were characterized by high-throughput sequencing. TCRdb reanalyzed the raw reads on its own, using fastp at Q25 for trimming and MiXCR for clone calling, and kept in-frame beta chains. Rows are unified per CDR3 protein, each entry keeping the most common DNA and genes. The sample includes 34,000 or so distinct CDR3 sequences, with 40% to 60% observed a single time. Approximately 25% of the sample is taken by the ten largest. Beyond this particular receptor, the publication reports: Post-treatment tumor-infiltrating lymphocytes appeared to be derived in part from peripheral T cells migrating into the tumor, rather than solely from local clonal changes. Paclitaxel-nedaplatin therapy induced immediate and substantial clonotype frequency changes, with contraction more likely among abundant clones than amplification. Only a few patients with esophageal squamous cell carcinoma were analyzed, making for a small cohort. TCR diversity increased significantly in peripheral T cells after chemotherapy, but not in tumor-infiltrating lymphocytes.

This sequence originates from a human donor with esophageal squamous cell carcinoma. The donor label of this sample is uncertain. Sampling was carried out from a patient given preoperative chemotherapy.

The CDR3 reads CASSLTGNVATRLS. The chain is encoded by TRBV7-2 joined to TRBJ2-5; the D call of TRBD1 is as the table states it, not checked on the DNA. For CDR1 and CDR2, the germline V gene lists SGHTA and FQGNSA. 14 amino acids form the CDR3, both terminal residues included.